The 28 T cell receptor beta chains presented below share a single source sample, sequenced in a study of long-term antiretroviral therapy in people with HIV. Sequencing relied on immunoSEQ assay v3.0, run at survey level. Libraries were prepared by immunoSEQ multiplex PCR; TCRdb keeps only in-frame clonotypes and omits some of them. Of about 38,000 clones listed, 75% to 90% are singletons. The sample was unsorted PBMCs, taken 1.5 years after starting antiretroviral therapy. The receptors originated from a man between 18 and 29 years old with HIV.

This clone was detected only once. The chain uses TRBV11-3 and TRBJ2-3; 10 bases agree with TRBD2. Germline V CDR1 and CDR2: SGHNT, YENEEA. The CDR3 loop spans 15 amino acids. After removal of 2 bases from V and 5 bases from J, the junction contained 4 bases not matched to a gene. The CDR3 reads CASSLLAGAQDTQYF. The CDR3 nucleotides are TGTGCCAGCAGCTTACTAGCGGGAGCGCAAGATACGCAGTATTTT. Full variable domain (remainder filled in from reference TRBV11-3 and TRBJ2-3): EAGVVQSPRYKIIEKKQPVAFWCNPISGHNTLYWYLQNLGQGPELLIRYENEEAVDDSQLPKDRFSAERLKGVDSTLKIQPAELGDSAVYLCASSLLAGAQDTQYFGPGTRLTVL.

DNA for the CDR3: TGTGCCAGCAGCTTTCCGCGGGTAGCGCAAGAGACCCAGTACTTC. Translated: CASSFPRVAQETQYF. The rearrangement links TRBV7-2 to TRBJ2-5; D perhaps matches TRBD2 (5 bases). This CDR3 comprises 15 residues. With 3 bases removed from V and 2 bases from J, the gap between germline ends came to 13 bases. CDR1 and CDR2 from the germline V gene are SGHTA and FQGNSA. The whole variable domain, remainder taken from reference TRBV7-2 and TRBJ2-5, is GAGVSQSPSNKVTEKGKDVELRCDPISGHTALYWYRQSLGQGLEFLIYFQGNSAPDKSGLPSDRFSAERTGGSVSTLTIQRTQQEDSAVYLCASSFPRVAQETQYFGPGTRLLVL.

The V gene is TRBV10-2, the J gene TRBJ2-7; a weak D match, TRBD1 (6 bases). This CDR3 has 15 amino acids. Germline V gives CDR1 WSHSY, CDR2 SAAADI. Trimming cost V 4 bases and J 0 bases, with 13 bases left between them. The CDR3 here is CASSATQGPSYEQYF. The CDR3 DNA reads TGCGCCAGCAGTGCTACACAGGGTCCCTCCTACGAGCAGTACTTC.

This clone has only a few counts. The V call is TRBV7-9, the J call TRBJ1-2, with 7 bases fitting TRBD1. V gave up 5 bases and J gave up 8 bases; unmatched junction bases: 8. Germline CDR1 is SEHNR and CDR2 is FQNEAQ (reference sequence). CDR3 length: 13 residues. The CDR3 is CASSTRQGIGYTF. CDR3 nucleotide sequence: TGTGCCAGCAGCACTCGACAGGGAATAGGCTACACCTTC.

The chain carries TRBV14 and TRBJ2-7; no clear D. The CDR3 length is 14 residues. Trimming stripped 0 bases from V and 3 bases from J, with 9 bases between. Per germline, CDR1 SGHDN and CDR2 FVKESK. CDR3 region: CASSQDGWGYEQYF. CDR3 in DNA: TGTGCCAGCAGCCAAGACGGATGGGGCTACGAGCAGTACTTC.

This clone was recorded only once. V gene TRBV10-3 combines with J gene TRBJ2-1; 11 bases fit TRBD1. CDR3 length equals 16 residues. The germline V gene has CDR1 ENHRY and CDR2 SYGVKD. V shed 6 bases, J shed 8 bases, and the junction held 12 bases outside the gene matches. The DNA of the CDR3 is TGTGCCATCAGGACCGCCGGGACAGGGGGAGGTGATGAGCAGTTCTTC. Residues: CAIRTAGTGGGDEQFF.

The rearrangement uses TRBV7-9 and TRBJ2-7, with 11 bases matching TRBD1. The V gene end was trimmed by 6 bases and the J gene end by 1 base; junction bases not matched to a gene: 2. The CDR3 has 14 amino acids. The V gene's germline CDR1 is SEHNR and CDR2 FQNEAQ (reference sequence). CDR3: CASSGQGASYEQYF. The CDR3 DNA follows: TGTGCCAGCAGTGGACAGGGGGCGTCCTACGAGCAGTACTTC.

This clone was counted a few times. This chain links TRBV6-5 with TRBJ2-7; 10 bases line up with TRBD1. Trimming removed 0 bases from V and 6 bases from J; junction bases left unmatched: 5. The CDR3 totals 15 residues. Per germline, CDR1 MNHEY and CDR2 SVGAGI. CDR3 coding DNA: TGTGCCAGCAGTTACTCGAAGGGACAGGGGCTCGAGCAGTACTTC. It encodes CASSYSKGQGLEQYF.

V is TRBV11-3 and J is TRBJ2-3, with a possible D match to TRBD1 (5 bases). Germline V gene lookup returns CDR1 SGHNT and CDR2 YENEEA. Between the trimmed V and J ends, which lost 4 bases and 7 bases, there was a span of 9 bases. The CDR3 runs to 12 residues. CDR3 nucleotide sequence: TGTGCCAGCAGCTCAGGGTTCCATACGCAGTATTTT. It yields the protein CASSSGFHTQYF.

The gene calls are TRBV14 and TRBJ2-5; 8 nucleotides match TRBD1. Trimming took 6 bases from V and 5 from J; bases not matched to a gene: 14. Germline values: CDR1 SGHDN, CDR2 FVKESK. The CDR3 contains 16 residues. CDR3 in amino acids: CASRPSGTGLMETQYF. CDR3 coding DNA: TGTGCCAGCAGACCATCCGGGACAGGCTTGATGGAGACCCAGTACTTC.

The chain has TRBV5-6 and TRBJ1-1; D remains ambiguous. This CDR3 region has 14 residues. V was shortened by 2 bases and J by 4 bases, with 12 bases between the two germline ends. CDR1 and CDR2 from the germline V gene are SGHDT and YYEEEE. Written as DNA, the CDR3 is TGTGCCAGCAGCTTCTTCGAGGGTGTCACTGAAGCTTTCTTT. It specifies CASSFFEGVTEAFF.

The chain joins TRBV7-9 to TRBJ2-7, with D perhaps being TRBD1 or TRBD2 (5 bases each). V lost 6 bases and J lost 0, with 18 bases in between. The V gene's germline CDR1 is SEHNR and CDR2 FQNEAQ (reference sequence). The CDR3 is 16 amino acids. The DNA for the CDR3 is TGTGCCAGCAGGCAGCTTGAGGGGTCGTTCTCCTACGAGCAGTACTTC. Residues: CASRQLEGSFSYEQYF.

This clone was detected once. The chain employs TRBV7-2 and TRBJ2-7; 7 bases line up with TRBD2. Germline CDR1 and CDR2: SGHTA and FQGNSA. The ends lost 0 bases at V and 3 bases at J; junction bases unmatched: 5. The CDR3 consists of 15 residues. The CDR3 coding sequence is TGTGCCAGCAGCTTAGCGCTTGCGGGAGTCTACGAGCAGTACTTC. This encodes CASSLALAGVYEQYF.

The table lists this clone with a few counts. This chain connects TRBV6-6 to TRBJ2-2, with 12 bases identical to TRBD2. The length of the CDR3 is 15 residues. V lost 4 bases and J lost 5; bases outside the gene matches: 2. Germline CDR1 is MNHNY and CDR2 is SVGAGI (reference sequence). The CDR3 protein is CASSSGTSGTGELFF. CDR3 nucleotide sequence: TGTGCCAGCAGTTCGGGGACTAGCGGGACCGGGGAGCTGTTTTTT.

The chain carries TRBV5-5 and TRBJ2-7; the D is unclear. Trimming pared 0 bases from V and 2 bases from J, leaving 6 bases between. There are 13 residues in the CDR3. CDR1 SGHKS and CDR2 YYEKEE come from the germline V gene (reference sequence). CDR3 DNA: TGTGCCAGCAGCTTGGCCCAAACCTACGAGCAGTACTTC. Translation: CASSLAQTYEQYF.

This chain joins TRBV7-9 and TRBJ2-7, with 8 bases fitting TRBD1. The CDR3 covers 13 residues. The germline CDR1 and CDR2 sequences are SEHNR and FQNEAQ (reference sequence). V was clipped by 4 bases and J by 3 bases; unmatched bases: 2. CDR3 sequence reads: CASSSTGGYEQYF. The DNA of the CDR3 is TGTGCCAGCAGCTCCACAGGGGGCTACGAGCAGTACTTC.

This chain connects TRBV29-1 to TRBJ2-1, with D unresolved. CDR1 is SQVTM, CDR2 ANQGSEA, per germline. This CDR3 spans 11 amino acids. The V end lost 4 bases, the J end lost 8 bases, and 9 bases lay between the germline ends. The CDR3 loop is CSVVRAYEQFF. The CDR3 nucleotides are TGCAGCGTTGTAAGGGCATATGAGCAGTTCTTC.

J is TRBJ1-1 and V is TRBV19; unclear D gene. Germline V lookup: CDR1 LNHDA, CDR2 SQIVND (reference sequence). The CDR3 contains 13 residues. Trimming removed 6 bases from V and 4 bases from J, with 12 bases in between. This CDR3 reads CASSPTRGTEAFF. The CDR3 DNA is TGTGCCAGTAGCCCCACACGGGGCACTGAAGCTTTCTTT.

J is TRBJ2-3 and V is TRBV5-6; maybe TRBD2 (6 bases). V dropped 1 base and J dropped 0 bases, with 12 bases sitting between them. This CDR3 comprises 16 residues. Germline V lookup: CDR1 SGHDT, CDR2 YYEEEE. The CDR3 nucleotides read TGTGCCAGCAGCTTGCGACTAAGCGGGAGCACAGATACGCAGTATTTT. Protein sequence: CASSLRLSGSTDTQYF.

V usage is TRBV19 and J usage is TRBJ2-1; 9 bases are a match to TRBD2. This CDR3 is built from 13 residues. With V trimmed by 4 bases and J by 6 bases, 1 base remained unmatched. Germline assignment: CDR1 LNHDA and CDR2 SQIVND (reference sequence). CDR3 coding DNA: TGTGCCAGTAGTAGCGGGAGGGTCAATGAGCAGTTCTTC. Translated, it gives CASSSGRVNEQFF.

The chain employs TRBV9 and TRBJ2-1; 8 nucleotides match TRBD1. CDR1 is SGDLS, CDR2 YYNGEE, per germline. Trimming took 3 bases from V and 9 from J; bases not matched to a gene: 11. The CDR3 is 15 amino acids. In DNA form, the CDR3 reads TGTGCCAGCAGCGAGACCGGGACAGGAGTCCTTGAGCAGTTCTTC. Protein product: CASSETGTGVLEQFF.

The V and J genes are TRBV4-3 and TRBJ2-7; 7 bases are shared with TRBD1. Germline CDR1 and CDR2: LGHNA and YSLEER. The ends lost 0 bases at V and 4 bases at J; junction bases unmatched: 9. The CDR3 is 16 amino acids. CDR3 sequence: CASSQDPAGGGYEQYF. CDR3 DNA sequence: TGCGCCAGCAGCCAAGACCCGGCAGGGGGTGGATACGAGCAGTACTTC.

The rearrangement uses TRBV27 and TRBJ2-1; 7 bases are a match to TRBD1. Trimming cost V 6 bases and J 6 bases; bases outside gene matches: 5. The CDR3 consists of 13 residues. Germline V CDR1 and CDR2: MNHEY, SMNVEV (reference sequence). DNA for the CDR3: TGTGCCAGCAGCTCCACAGGGGCCAATGAGCAGTTCTTC. Translating it yields CASSSTGANEQFF.

The chain is built from TRBV27 and TRBJ1-1; D remains unclear. V was cut by 4 bases and J by 1 base, with 10 bases left in between. Germline lookup yields CDR1 MNHEY and CDR2 SMNVEV (reference sequence). This CDR3 spans 14 amino acids. CDR3 in DNA: TGTGCCAGCAGTTATTTTATAGGGAACACTGAAGCTTTCTTT. It encodes CASSYFIGNTEAFF.

The rearrangement uses TRBV28 and TRBJ1-5; TRBD1 is a possible D gene (6 bases). V was cut by 6 bases and J by 5 bases, with 17 bases left in between. The CDR3 length is 15 residues. CDR1 is MDHEN, CDR2 SYDVKM, per germline. The CDR3 reads CASRQLRGRDQPQHF. Here the CDR3 DNA reads TGTGCCAGCAGACAACTCAGGGGAAGGGATCAGCCCCAGCATTTT.

The J gene is TRBJ2-7, the V gene TRBV2, with 8 bases identical to TRBD2. CDR3 length: 16 residues. Trimming took 2 bases from V and 0 from J; bases not matched to a gene: 6. CDR1 SNHLY and CDR2 FYNNEI come from the germline V gene. CDR3 nucleotide sequence: TGTGCCAGCAGTGAATTCTCGGGGGGGGGCTCCTACGAGCAGTACTTC. It translates to CASSEFSGGGSYEQYF.

The chain combines TRBV28 with TRBJ1-5; D is possibly TRBD1 (6 bases). CDR3 length: 15 amino acids. Germline V gene lookup returns CDR1 MDHEN and CDR2 SYDVKM. V lost 5 bases and J lost 4, with 15 bases in between. The CDR3 sequence is CASSPNQGRNQPQHF. The CDR3 nucleotides read TGTGCCAGCAGTCCCAACCAGGGGAGGAATCAGCCCCAGCATTTT. The whole variable domain, filled in from reference TRBV28 and TRBJ1-5, reads DVKVTQSSRYLVKRTGEKVFLECVQDMDHENMFWYRQDPGLGLRLIYFSYDVKMKEKGDIPEGYSVSREKKERFSLILESASTNQTSMYLCASSPNQGRNQPQHFGDGTRLSIL.

The V and J genes are TRBV27 and TRBJ1-1; D gene unclear. The germline gives CDR1 MNHEY, CDR2 SMNVEV (reference sequence). There are 13 residues in the CDR3. V lost 0 bases, J lost 5 bases, and 7 bases lay in between. CDR3 coding DNA: TGTGCCAGCAGTTTATCCGGTAGGACTGAAGCTTTCTTT. It yields the protein CASSLSGRTEAFF.